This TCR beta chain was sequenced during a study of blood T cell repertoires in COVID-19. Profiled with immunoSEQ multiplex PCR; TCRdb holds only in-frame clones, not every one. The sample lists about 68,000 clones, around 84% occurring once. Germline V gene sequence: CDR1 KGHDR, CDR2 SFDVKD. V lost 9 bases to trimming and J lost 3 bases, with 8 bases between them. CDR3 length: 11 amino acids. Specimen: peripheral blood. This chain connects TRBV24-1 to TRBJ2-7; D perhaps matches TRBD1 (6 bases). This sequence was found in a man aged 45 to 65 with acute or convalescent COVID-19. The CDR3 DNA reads TGTGCCACCGAGGACAGCTACGAGCAGTACTTC. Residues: CATEDSYEQYF.